These 18 T cell receptor beta chains share one sample of origin, sequenced in a study of graft-versus-host responses after intestinal transplantation. The authors seeded about 200,000 CFSE-labeled responder cells together with about 200,000 irradiated stimulator cells tagged with violet dye. Profiled with immunoSEQ multiplex PCR; TCRdb holds only in-frame clones, not every one. The data hold about 23,000 clones, with 35% to 50% observed a single time. The specimen was alloreactive CD8+ T cells from a mixed lymphocyte reaction culture, collected before transplantation. Subset denoted: CFSE-low proliferating T cells sorted from roughly 6-day pre-transplant mixed lymphocyte reaction (GvH or HvG direction). The receptors were gathered from a human patient who was an organ donor for intestinal transplantation.

The chain joins TRBV6-5 to TRBJ1-1; possibly TRBD1 for D (5 bases). CDR1 and CDR2 from the germline V gene are MNHEY and SVGAGI. This CDR3 contains 11 residues. Trimming took off 8 bases at V and 4 bases at J, with 8 bases between the two ends. The CDR3 is CASSTGTEAFF. The CDR3 DNA follows: TGTGCCAGCTCAACAGGCACTGAAGCTTTCTTT.

V is TRBV14 and J is TRBJ1-2, with 7 bases aligning to TRBD1. CDR1 is SGHDN, CDR2 FVKESK, per germline. This CDR3 comprises 15 residues. V lost 3 bases, J lost 3 bases, and 7 bases stayed unmatched. The CDR3 nucleotides are TGTGCCAGCAGCCAGGTTGCAGGGGGGTACTATGGCTACACCTTC. This codes for CASSQVAGGYYGYTF.

There are a few counts of this clone. The chain is built from TRBV4-1 and TRBJ2-7; 8 bases match TRBD1. The V gene's germline CDR1 is MGHRA and CDR2 YSYEKL. This CDR3 has 14 amino acids. The ends lost 0 bases at V and 3 bases at J; junction bases unmatched: 1. The CDR3 sequence is CASSQETGGYEQYF. In DNA, the CDR3 is TGCGCCAGCAGCCAAGAAACAGGGGGCTACGAGCAGTACTTC.

This chain connects TRBV20-1 to TRBJ1-4; D unresolved. The germline V and J ends were trimmed by 0 bases and 7 bases, with 3 bases remaining between them. CDR1 is DFQATT, CDR2 SNEGSKA, per germline (reference sequence). The CDR3 has 11 residues. CDR3 region: CSARDGEKLFF. CDR3 coding DNA: TGCAGTGCTAGAGATGGTGAAAAACTGTTTTTT.

The V call is TRBV15, the J call TRBJ2-2; 7 positions match TRBD2. The CDR3 runs to 15 residues. The V gene's germline CDR1 is LNHNV and CDR2 YYDKDF (reference sequence). The junction had 3 bases not matched to a gene; V was cut back by 3 bases and J by 2 bases. CDR3 sequence reads: CATSSSGSNTGELFF. The CDR3, as DNA: TGTGCCACCAGCAGTAGCGGGTCTAACACCGGGGAGCTGTTTTTT.

Here the CDR3 DNA reads TGTGCCAGCAGCTTAGGGGCTAGCGGGGACTACGAGCAGTACTTC. Residues: CASSLGASGDYEQYF. The V and J genes are TRBV7-6 and TRBJ2-7; 9 positions match TRBD2. Trimming removed 1 base from V and 3 bases from J; junction bases left unmatched: 4. The CDR3 is 15 residues long. Germline lookup yields CDR1 SGHVS and CDR2 FNYEAQ.

The chain links TRBV5-4 to TRBJ1-1; D remains ambiguous. CDR3 size: 14 residues. Looked up from germline, CDR1 is SGHNT and CDR2 is YYREEE (reference sequence). Trimming pared 0 bases from V and 0 bases from J, leaving 6 bases between. The CDR3 sequence: CASSLGTMNTEAFF. DNA for the CDR3: TGTGCCAGCAGCTTGGGGACCATGAACACTGAAGCTTTCTTT. The full variable domain, with the rest looked up from reference TRBV5-4 and TRBJ1-1, is ETGVTQSPTHLIKTRGQQVTLRCSSQSGHNTVSWYQQALGQGPQFIFQYYREEENGRGNFPPRFSGLQFPNYSSELNVNALELDDSALYLCASSLGTMNTEAFFGQGTRLTVV.

The chain recombines TRBV4-1 with TRBJ2-7; D remains unclear. V was trimmed by 0 bases and J by 3 bases, leaving 15 bases between them. Germline V gene data show CDR1 as MGHRA and CDR2 as YSYEKL. The CDR3 runs 16 residues. CDR3 in DNA: TGCGCCAGCAGCCAAGAATTGTCAGGCCTTGGCTACGAGCAGTACTTC. Translated, it gives CASSQELSGLGYEQYF.

The chain recombines TRBV7-9 with TRBJ2-7, with D tentatively TRBD1 (6 bases). V shed 5 bases and J shed 8 bases, with 10 bases lying between them. Germline V gene sequence: CDR1 SEHNR, CDR2 FQNEAQ (reference sequence). The CDR3 contains 11 residues. The chain's CDR3 is CASSAGVQQYF. DNA for the CDR3: TGTGCCAGCAGCGCAGGGGTACAGCAGTACTTC.

By sample share, this clone is medium-sized. This sequence joins TRBV27 and TRBJ1-3; D remains ambiguous. Germline CDR1 is MNHEY and CDR2 is SMNVEV (reference sequence). The CDR3 consists of 13 residues. The V end lost 5 bases, the J end lost 4 bases, and 9 bases lay between the germline ends. CDR3 sequence: CASSQVGGNTIYF. The DNA for the CDR3 is TGTGCCAGCAGTCAAGTCGGGGGAAACACCATATATTTT.

In this sample, this clone is medium-sized. The chain has TRBV4-1 and TRBJ1-2; tentatively, D is TRBD1 (6 bases). The V gene's germline CDR1 is MGHRA and CDR2 YSYEKL. The CDR3 covers 16 residues. V lost 0 bases, J lost 2 bases, and 13 bases lay in between. CDR3 amino acids: CASSQDSGGGNYGYTF. As DNA, the CDR3 is TGCGCCAGCAGCCAAGATTCCGGAGGGGGAAACTATGGCTACACCTTC.

This clone was counted a few times. V is TRBV28 and J is TRBJ2-7; 10 bases match TRBD2. The J segment lost 0 bases and the V segment lost 5 bases, leaving 4 bases of the junction unmatched. The CDR3 length is 15 residues. Germline V CDR1 and CDR2: MDHEN, SYDVKM. As DNA, the CDR3 is TGTGCCAGCAGTCCCGGGACTAGCGACTCCTACGAGCAGTACTTC. Residues: CASSPGTSDSYEQYF. The full variable domain, with the rest looked up from reference TRBV28 and TRBJ2-7, is DVKVTQSSRYLVKRTGEKVFLECVQDMDHENMFWYRQDPGLGLRLIYFSYDVKMKEKGDIPEGYSVSREKKERFSLILESASTNQTSMYLCASSPGTSDSYEQYFGPGTRLTVT.

V and J are TRBV5-1 and TRBJ2-1; no clear D. CDR1 and CDR2 (germline): SGHRS, YFSETQ. Trimming took 6 bases from V and 7 from J, leaving 11 bases between them. The CDR3 is made up of 12 amino acids. CDR3 nucleotides: TGCGCCAGCATTTGGTTGGGGAATGAGCAGTTCTTC. Translating gives CASIWLGNEQFF. The full variable domain, in which reference TRBV5-1 and TRBJ2-1 provide the parts outside the CDR3, is KAGVTQTPRYLIKTRGQQVTLSCSPISGHRSVSWYQQTPGQGLQFLFEYFSETQRNKGNFPGRFSGRQFSNSRSEMNVSTLELGDSALYLCASIWLGNEQFFGPGTRLTVL.

CDR3 bases: TGTGCCAGCAGCCTAATCGGGGACACAGATACGCAGTATTTT. It specifies CASSLIGDTDTQYF. The gene calls are TRBV11-2 and TRBJ2-3, with D tentatively TRBD2 (5 bases). Germline values: CDR1 SGHAT, CDR2 FQNNGV. The CDR3 runs to 14 residues. V was clipped by 5 bases and J by 2 bases, with 11 bases between them.

CDR3 protein: CASSLFRGAEETQYF. The CDR3, as DNA: TGTGCCAGCAGTTTATTCAGGGGCGCGGAAGAGACCCAGTACTTC. V and J are TRBV28 and TRBJ2-5; a weak D match, TRBD1 (6 bases). This CDR3 has 15 amino acids. Germline lookup yields CDR1 MDHEN and CDR2 SYDVKM. V shed 1 base and J shed 3 bases, with 12 bases lying between them. The variable domain in full, with the rest retrieved from reference TRBV28 and TRBJ2-5, is DVKVTQSSRYLVKRTGEKVFLECVQDMDHENMFWYRQDPGLGLRLIYFSYDVKMKEKGDIPEGYSVSREKKERFSLILESASTNQTSMYLCASSLFRGAEETQYFGPGTRLLVL.

The chain links TRBV6-4 to TRBJ1-4; a possible D gene is TRBD1 (5 bases). Germline V gene lookup returns CDR1 MRHNA and CDR2 SNTAGT. Trimming shortened V by 6 bases and J by 7 bases, and 12 bases separated the two germline ends. The CDR3 runs to 13 residues. CDR3 bases: TGTGCCAGCAGGTATAGAACAGGTGAAAAACTGTTTTTT. Protein: CASRYRTGEKLFF.

This clone rates as medium-sized. This chain joins TRBV5-4 and TRBJ1-2, with a weak D call TRBD1 (6 bases). The CDR3 is 13 residues long. Trimming took 2 bases from V and 3 from J, leaving 8 bases between them. Germline V gives CDR1 SGHNT, CDR2 YYREEE (reference sequence). The chain's CDR3 is CASSFEGDYGYTF. In DNA form, the CDR3 reads TGTGCCAGCAGCTTCGAGGGGGACTATGGCTACACCTTC.

The genes are TRBV28 and TRBJ2-7; D gene ambiguous. Germline V lookup: CDR1 MDHEN, CDR2 SYDVKM. The CDR3 runs 14 residues. With 8 bases removed from V and 4 bases from J, the gap between germline ends came to 18 bases. The CDR3 loop is CASSVWATPYEQYF. Written as DNA, the CDR3 is TGTGCCAGCTCCGTATGGGCCACTCCTTACGAGCAGTACTTC.